This is a list of T cell receptor beta chains from one sample in a study of blood T cell repertoires in COVID-19. TCRdb's table, derived via immunoSEQ multiplex PCR, lists solely in-frame clones and lacks some. The sample yields around 97,000 clones, about 90% seen once. The sequencing sample was made of peripheral blood. The receptor set was obtained from a human donor in a cohort sampled during active COVID-19. CDR3s include the opening cysteine and the closing phenylalanine or tryptophan. D genes are given only for firm matches. For some rows the clone size is stated as once, few or many, or as a class when expanded; others skip it.

>TRBV18|TRBJ2-5|NA|NA
TGTGCCAGCTCTCAAGGACAGCAAGAGACCCAGTACTTC
CASSQGQQETQYF
>TRBV6-5|TRBJ1-2|NA|NA
TGTGCCAGCAGTTATGCGGGGATATACTATGGCTACACCTTC
CASSYAGIYYGYTF
>TRBV7-2|TRBJ1-3|NA|NA
TGTGCCAGCAGCTTAGTGGGCGGGATCTCTGGAAACACCATATATTTT
CASSLVGGISGNTIYF
>TRBV11-2|TRBJ2-5|NA|NA
TGTGCCAGCAGCTTAGGGCCGAGGGAGACCCAGTACTTC
CASSLGPRETQYF
>TRBV4-2|TRBJ2-5|NA|NA
TGTGCCAGCAGCCAAGAATCGGGCGGGATACAAGAGACCCAGTACTTC
CASSQESGGIQETQYF
>TRBV5-1|TRBJ1-1|NA|NA
TGCGCCAGCAGCCCCAACCCGCAGGGGTGGGGCACTGAAGCTTTCTTT
CASSPNPQGWGTEAFF
>TRBV19|TRBJ1-1|NA|NA
TGTGCCAGTAGTATAGCGGGTTACTCTGAAGCTTTCTTT
CASSIAGYSEAFF
>TRBV7-6|TRBJ2-3|NA|TRBD2
TGTGCCAGCAGCCCGGGACTAGCGGAGGCTAGCACAGATACGCAGTATTTT
CASSPGLAEASTDTQYF
>TRBV29-1|TRBJ1-2|once|NA
TGCAGCGGATGGGTGACAGTTAACTATGGCTACACCTTC
CSGWVTVNYGYTF
>TRBV6-2/TRBV6-3|TRBJ1-2|NA|TRBD1
TGTGCCAGCAGTCAAACCTCTTCAGGGGGCGCCTATGGCTACACCTTC
CASSQTSSGGAYGYTF
>TRBV4-1|TRBJ1-1|NA|NA
TGCGCCAGCAGCCAGATTCAGGGGAGAGGGAACACTGAAGCTTTCTTT
CASSQIQGRGNTEAFF
>TRBV28|TRBJ2-1|NA|TRBD2
TGTGCCAGCAGTTTCCTTCTCTATGGGACTAGCGGGAGAAGGGGCTCCTACAATGAGCAGTTCTTC
CASSFLLYGTSGRRGSYNEQFF
>TRBV29-1|TRBJ1-2|NA|NA
TGCAGCGTTTACCCGGGCAGGGGCGGCTATGGCTACACCTTC
CSVYPGRGGYGYTF
>TRBV5-1|TRBJ2-1|NA|NA
TGCGCCAGCACCGTTGGGGCCGAAAACCCCCAAAAACGTTACAATGAGCAGTTCTTC
CASTVGAENPQKRYNEQFF
>TRBV11-2|TRBJ1-2|NA|NA
TGTGCCAGCAGCTTATTGCCAGGAGGCTATGGCTACACCTTC
CASSLLPGGYGYTF
>TRBV5-6|TRBJ2-7|NA|NA
TGTGCCAGCAGCCCCCTGGGGGGTTCGACAAGTCGTGAGCAGTACTTC
CASSPLGGSTSREQYF
>TRBV19|TRBJ1-4|NA|NA
TGTGCCAGTAGTTCCCCTTCCACAGAAAAACTGTTTTTT
CASSSPSTEKLFF
>TRBV4-1|TRBJ1-5|NA|NA
TGCGCCAGCAGCCAAGGACAGGCACGCTTAAATCAGCCCCAGCATTTT
CASSQGQARLNQPQHF
>TRBV5-1|TRBJ2-3|NA|NA
TGCGCCAGCAGCTCCGGGACTCACATCAGCACAGATACGCAGTATTTT
CASSSGTHISTDTQYF
>TRBV28|TRBJ1-1|NA|NA
TGTGCCAGCAGTTTTTTCGGCAGGGGGAACACTGAAGCTTTCTTT
CASSFFGRGNTEAFF
>TRBV2|TRBJ1-4|NA|NA
TGTGCCAGCATCCATTCCCGGGCAAGCGGTGAAAAACTGTTTTTT
CASIHSRASGEKLFF
>TRBV27|TRBJ2-2|NA|NA
TGTGCCAGCACATGGACAGAAGCGCCCACCGGGGAGCTGTTTTTT
CASTWTEAPTGELFF
>TRBV19|TRBJ1-2|NA|NA
TGTGCCAGTAGTATTCCAGGGCGCTATGGCTACACCTTC
CASSIPGRYGYTF
>TRBV28|TRBJ2-7|NA|TRBD1
TGTGCCAGCAGTTACGGGACAGATCAGTACTTC
CASSYGTDQYF